This T cell receptor beta chain is drawn from a study of OX40 agonist ivuxolimab in advanced cancers. Across the whole study: Cohort: 65% to 90% men, mean age about 60, aged roughly 23 to 79.

Assay: immunoSEQ multiplex PCR; the TCRdb copy retains only in-frame clones and omits some. The sample yields roughly 60,000 clones, about 89% seen once. Trimming left V 0 bases short and J 1 base short, with 10 bases between. CDR1 is LNHNV and CDR2 is YYDKDF in the germline V gene (reference sequence). The CDR3 has 16 amino acids. Blood sampling was done at baseline, cycle 4 day 1, and cycle 7 day 1. The rearrangement joins TRBV15 to TRBJ2-1; a possible D gene is TRBD2 (6 bases). This specimen consisted of CD4+ or CD8+ T cells sorted from blood, obtained in a trial of the OX40 agonist ivuxolimab. This clonotype was obtained from an adult with an advanced solid tumor such as melanoma, head and neck, liver or kidney cancer. The DNA for the CDR3 is TGTGCCACCAGCAGAGATTCGGGGACTTCCTACAATGAGCAGTTCTTC. This translates into CATSRDSGTSYNEQFF.